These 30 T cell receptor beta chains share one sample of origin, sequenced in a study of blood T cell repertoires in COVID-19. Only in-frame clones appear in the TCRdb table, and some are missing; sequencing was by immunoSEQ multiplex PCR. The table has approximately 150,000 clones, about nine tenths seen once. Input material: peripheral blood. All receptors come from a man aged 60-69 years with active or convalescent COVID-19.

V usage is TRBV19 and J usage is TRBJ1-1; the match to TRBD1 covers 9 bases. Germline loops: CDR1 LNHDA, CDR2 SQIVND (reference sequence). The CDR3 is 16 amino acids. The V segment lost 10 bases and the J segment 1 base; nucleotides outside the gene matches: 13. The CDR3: CATHPGQGRGNTEAFF. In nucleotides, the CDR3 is TGTGCCACCCACCCCGGACAGGGGAGGGGGAACACTGAAGCTTTCTTT.

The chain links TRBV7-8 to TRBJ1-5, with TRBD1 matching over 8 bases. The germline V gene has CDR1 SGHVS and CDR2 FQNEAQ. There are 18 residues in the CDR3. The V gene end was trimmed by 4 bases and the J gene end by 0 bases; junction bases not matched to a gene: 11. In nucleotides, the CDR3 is TGTGCCAGCAGCTCCGGACAGGGCCCATGGTATAGCAATCAGCCCCAGCATTTT. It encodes CASSSGQGPWYSNQPQHF.

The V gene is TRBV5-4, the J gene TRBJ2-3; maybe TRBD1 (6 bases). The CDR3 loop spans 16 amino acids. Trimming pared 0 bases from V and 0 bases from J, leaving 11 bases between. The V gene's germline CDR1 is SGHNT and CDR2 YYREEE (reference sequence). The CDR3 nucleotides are TGTGCCAGCAGCTTGGCCCGACAGGTTAGCACAGATACGCAGTATTTT. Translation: CASSLARQVSTDTQYF.

The CDR3 DNA follows: TGCGCCAGCAGCTTGTTGCTGGGACAGTCGAACTATGGCTACACCTTC. This encodes CASSLLLGQSNYGYTF. This chain uses TRBV5-1 with TRBJ1-2; 7 bases line up with TRBD1. V trimming: 1 base; J trimming: 2 bases; junction bases outside the gene matches: 8. Per the germline V gene, CDR1 is SGHRS and CDR2 is YFSETQ. The CDR3 spans 16 residues.

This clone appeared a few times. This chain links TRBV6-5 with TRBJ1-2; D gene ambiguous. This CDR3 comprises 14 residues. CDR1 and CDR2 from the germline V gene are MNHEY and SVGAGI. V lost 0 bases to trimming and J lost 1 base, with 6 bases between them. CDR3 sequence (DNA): TGTGCCAGCAGTTACTCGAGAGATAACTATGGCTACACCTTC. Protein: CASSYSRDNYGYTF.

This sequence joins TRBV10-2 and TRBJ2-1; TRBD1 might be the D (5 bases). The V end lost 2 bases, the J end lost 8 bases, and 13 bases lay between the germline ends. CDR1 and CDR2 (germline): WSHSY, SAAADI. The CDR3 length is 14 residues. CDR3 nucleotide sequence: TGCGCCAGCAGTGAGACCCCCAGGGTCGATGAGCAGTTCTTC. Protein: CASSETPRVDEQFF.

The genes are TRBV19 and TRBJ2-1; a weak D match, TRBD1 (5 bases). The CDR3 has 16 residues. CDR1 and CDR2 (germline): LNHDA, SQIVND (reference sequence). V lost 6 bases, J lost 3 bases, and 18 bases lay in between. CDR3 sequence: CASSPQGSFDYNEQFF. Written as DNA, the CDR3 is TGTGCCAGTAGCCCCCAGGGAAGCTTCGACTACAATGAGCAGTTCTTC.

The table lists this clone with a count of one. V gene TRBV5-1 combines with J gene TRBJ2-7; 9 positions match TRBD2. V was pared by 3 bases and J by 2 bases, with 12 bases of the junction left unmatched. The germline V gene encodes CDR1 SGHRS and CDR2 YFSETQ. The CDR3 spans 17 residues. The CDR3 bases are TGCGCCAGCAGCTCCGCGGGGGGGCAGGGGGGCCCCTACGAGCAGTACTTC. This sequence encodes CASSSAGGQGGPYEQYF. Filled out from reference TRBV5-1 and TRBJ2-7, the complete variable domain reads KAGVTQTPRYLIKTRGQQVTLSCSPISGHRSVSWYQQTPGQGLQFLFEYFSETQRNKGNFPGRFSGRQFSNSRSEMNVSTLELGDSALYLCASSSAGGQGGPYEQYFGPGTRLTVT.

The CDR3 region is CASSILGTGVYGYTF. Here the CDR3 DNA reads TGTGCCAGTAGTATCTTAGGGACAGGGGTCTATGGCTACACCTTC. The chain recombines TRBV19 with TRBJ1-2; 10 positions match TRBD1. CDR3 size: 15 residues. The V gene's germline CDR1 is LNHDA and CDR2 SQIVND (reference sequence). After removal of 3 bases from V and 4 bases from J, the junction contained 5 bases not matched to a gene.

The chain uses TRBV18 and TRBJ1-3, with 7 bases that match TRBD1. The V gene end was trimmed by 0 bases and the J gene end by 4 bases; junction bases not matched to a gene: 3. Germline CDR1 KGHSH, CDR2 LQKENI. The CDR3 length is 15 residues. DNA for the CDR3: TGTGCCAGCTCACCACCGGCGACAGGGGGAAACACCATATATTTT. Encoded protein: CASSPPATGGNTIYF.

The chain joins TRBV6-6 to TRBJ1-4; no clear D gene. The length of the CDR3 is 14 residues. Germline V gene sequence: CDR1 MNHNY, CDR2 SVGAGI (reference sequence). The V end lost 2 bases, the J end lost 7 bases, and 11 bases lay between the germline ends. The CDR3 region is CASSYAGGSEKLFF. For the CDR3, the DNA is TGTGCCAGCAGTTACGCGGGCGGAAGTGAAAAACTGTTTTTT.

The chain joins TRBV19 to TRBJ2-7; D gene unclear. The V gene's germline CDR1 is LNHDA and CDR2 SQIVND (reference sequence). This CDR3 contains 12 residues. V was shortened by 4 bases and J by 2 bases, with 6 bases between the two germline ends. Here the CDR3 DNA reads TGTGCCAGTAGTACCCAGGCCTACGAGCAGTACTTC. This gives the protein CASSTQAYEQYF.

CDR3 coding DNA: TGTGCCAGCAGTGAACCTAGCGGGGCAAGCACAGATACGCAGTATTTT. It specifies CASSEPSGASTDTQYF. The rearrangement uses TRBV28 and TRBJ2-3; the match to TRBD2 covers 9 bases. The V and J ends lost 5 bases and 0 bases, in that order; junction bases with no gene match: 6. CDR3 length: 16 amino acids. Germline V gene lookup returns CDR1 MDHEN and CDR2 SYDVKM. The whole variable domain, remainder taken from reference TRBV28 and TRBJ2-3, is DVKVTQSSRYLVKRTGEKVFLECVQDMDHENMFWYRQDPGLGLRLIYFSYDVKMKEKGDIPEGYSVSREKKERFSLILESASTNQTSMYLCASSEPSGASTDTQYFGPGTRLTVL.

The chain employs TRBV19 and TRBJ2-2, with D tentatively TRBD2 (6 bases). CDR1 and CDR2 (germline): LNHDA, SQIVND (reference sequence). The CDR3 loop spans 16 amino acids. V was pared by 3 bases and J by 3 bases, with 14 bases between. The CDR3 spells CASSISGSLDTGELFF. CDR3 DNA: TGTGCCAGTAGTATTAGCGGATCTTTGGACACCGGGGAGCTGTTTTTT.

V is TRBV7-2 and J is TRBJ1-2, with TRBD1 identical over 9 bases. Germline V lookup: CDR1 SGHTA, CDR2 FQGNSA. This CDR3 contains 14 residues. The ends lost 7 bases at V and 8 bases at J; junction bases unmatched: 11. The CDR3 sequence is CASIPGQGLGGYTF. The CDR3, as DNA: TGTGCCAGCATCCCGGGACAGGGTCTGGGCGGCTACACCTTC.

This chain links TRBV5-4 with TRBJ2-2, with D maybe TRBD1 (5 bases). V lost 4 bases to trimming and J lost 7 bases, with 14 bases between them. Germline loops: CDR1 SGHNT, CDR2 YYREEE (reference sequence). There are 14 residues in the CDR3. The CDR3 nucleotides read TGTGCCAGCAGCGCGCAGGGCTCGGGCGGGGAGCTGTTTTTT. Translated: CASSAQGSGGELFF.

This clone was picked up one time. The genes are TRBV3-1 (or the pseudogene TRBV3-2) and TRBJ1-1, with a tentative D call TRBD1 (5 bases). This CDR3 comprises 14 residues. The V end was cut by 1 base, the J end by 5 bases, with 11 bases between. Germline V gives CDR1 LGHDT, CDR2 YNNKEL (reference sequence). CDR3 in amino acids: CASSQAGGMTEAFF. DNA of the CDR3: TGTGCCAGCAGCCAAGCGGGGGGTATGACTGAAGCTTTCTTT.

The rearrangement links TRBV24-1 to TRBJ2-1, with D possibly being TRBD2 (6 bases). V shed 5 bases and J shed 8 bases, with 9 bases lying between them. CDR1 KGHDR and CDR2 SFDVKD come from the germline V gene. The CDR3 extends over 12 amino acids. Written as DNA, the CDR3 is TGTGCCACCAGTGCCGGGAGCTATGAGCAGTTCTTC. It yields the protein CATSAGSYEQFF.

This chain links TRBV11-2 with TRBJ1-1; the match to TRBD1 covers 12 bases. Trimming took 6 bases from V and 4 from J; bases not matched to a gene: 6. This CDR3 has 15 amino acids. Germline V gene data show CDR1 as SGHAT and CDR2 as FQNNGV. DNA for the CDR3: TGTGCCAGCAGGCAGCCGGGACAGGGGGCCACTGAAGCTTTCTTT. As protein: CASRQPGQGATEAFF.

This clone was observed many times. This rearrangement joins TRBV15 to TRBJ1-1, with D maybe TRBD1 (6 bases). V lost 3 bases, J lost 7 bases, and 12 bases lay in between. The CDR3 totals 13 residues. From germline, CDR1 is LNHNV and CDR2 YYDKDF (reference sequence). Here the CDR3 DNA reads TGTGCCACCAGCAGGGACTGGACAGATGAAGCTTTCTTT. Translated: CATSRDWTDEAFF. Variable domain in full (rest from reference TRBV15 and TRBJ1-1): DAMVIQNPRYQVTQFGKPVTLSCSQTLNHNVMYWYQQKSSQAPKLLFHYYDKDFNNEADTPDNFQSRRPNTSFCFLDIRSPGLGDTAMYLCATSRDWTDEAFFGQGTRLTVV.

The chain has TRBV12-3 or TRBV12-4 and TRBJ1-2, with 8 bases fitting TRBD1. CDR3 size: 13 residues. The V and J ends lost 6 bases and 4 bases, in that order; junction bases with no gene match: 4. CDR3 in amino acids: CASRGQGSYGYTF. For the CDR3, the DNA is TGTGCCAGCAGAGGACAGGGATCCTATGGCTACACCTTC.

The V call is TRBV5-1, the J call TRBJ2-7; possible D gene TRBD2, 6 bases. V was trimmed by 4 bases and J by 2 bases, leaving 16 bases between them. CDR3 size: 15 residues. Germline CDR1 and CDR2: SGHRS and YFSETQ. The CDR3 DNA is TGCGCCAGCAGCCCTCTGAGCGGGCCCACCTACGAGCAGTACTTC. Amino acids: CASSPLSGPTYEQYF.

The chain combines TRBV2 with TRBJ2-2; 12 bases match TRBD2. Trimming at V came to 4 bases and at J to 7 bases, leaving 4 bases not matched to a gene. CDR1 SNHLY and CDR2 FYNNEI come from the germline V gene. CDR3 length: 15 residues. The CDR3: CASSASGGALGELFF. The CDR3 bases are TGTGCCAGCAGTGCTAGCGGGGGGGCTCTCGGGGAGCTGTTTTTT.

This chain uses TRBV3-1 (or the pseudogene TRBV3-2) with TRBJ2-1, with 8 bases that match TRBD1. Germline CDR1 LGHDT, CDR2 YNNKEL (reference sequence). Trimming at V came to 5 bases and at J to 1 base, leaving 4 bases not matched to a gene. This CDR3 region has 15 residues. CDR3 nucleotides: TGTGCCAGCAGCGACACAGGGGGTTCCTACAATGAGCAGTTCTTC. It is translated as CASSDTGGSYNEQFF.

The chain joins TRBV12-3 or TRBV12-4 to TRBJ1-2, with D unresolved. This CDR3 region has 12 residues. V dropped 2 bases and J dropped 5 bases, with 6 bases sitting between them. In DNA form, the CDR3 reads TGTGCCAGCAGTTTATCCCTGTATGGCTACACCTTC. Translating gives CASSLSLYGYTF.

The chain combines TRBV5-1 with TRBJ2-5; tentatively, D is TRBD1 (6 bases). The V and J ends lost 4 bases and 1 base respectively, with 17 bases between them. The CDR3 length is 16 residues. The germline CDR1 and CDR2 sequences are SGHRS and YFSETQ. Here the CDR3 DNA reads TGCGCCAGCAGCAGGGGGTGGAGTATAACCCAAGAGACCCAGTACTTC. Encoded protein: CASSRGWSITQETQYF.

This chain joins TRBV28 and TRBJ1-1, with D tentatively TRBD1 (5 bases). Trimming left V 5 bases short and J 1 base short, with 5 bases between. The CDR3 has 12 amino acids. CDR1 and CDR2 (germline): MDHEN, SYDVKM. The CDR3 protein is CASSQGNTEAFF. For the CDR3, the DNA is TGTGCCAGCAGTCAGGGGAACACTGAAGCTTTCTTT.

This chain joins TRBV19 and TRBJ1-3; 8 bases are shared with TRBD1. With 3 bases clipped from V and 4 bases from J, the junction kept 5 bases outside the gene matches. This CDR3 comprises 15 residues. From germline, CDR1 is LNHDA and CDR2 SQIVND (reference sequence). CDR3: CASSIGQGSGNTIYF. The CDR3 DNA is TGTGCCAGTAGTATTGGACAGGGATCCGGAAACACCATATATTTT.

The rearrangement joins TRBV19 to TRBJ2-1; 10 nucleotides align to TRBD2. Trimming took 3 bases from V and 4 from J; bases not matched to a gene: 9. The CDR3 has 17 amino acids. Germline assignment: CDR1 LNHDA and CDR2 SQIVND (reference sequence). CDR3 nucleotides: TGTGCCAGTAGTATCTTAGTAGGACTAGCGGAATACAATGAGCAGTTCTTC. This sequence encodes CASSILVGLAEYNEQFF.

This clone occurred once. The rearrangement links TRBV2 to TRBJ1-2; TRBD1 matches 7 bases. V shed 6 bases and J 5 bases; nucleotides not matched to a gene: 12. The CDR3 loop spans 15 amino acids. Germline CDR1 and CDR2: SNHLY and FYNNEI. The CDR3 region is CASRVGQGGIYGYTF. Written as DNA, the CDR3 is TGTGCCAGCAGAGTGGGTCAGGGGGGAATTTATGGCTACACCTTC.